This T cell receptor beta chain stems from a study of shared clonotypes between healthy human individuals. Deep level was the assay's run setting. Libraries were prepared by immunoSEQ multiplex PCR; TCRdb keeps only in-frame clonotypes and omits some of them. This sample has 450,000 to 500,000 clones, with roughly 80% found just once. Germline-derived CDR1 and CDR2 are SGHRS and YFSETQ. This CDR3 has 14 residues. V dropped 4 bases and J dropped 0 bases, with 11 bases sitting between them. The donors were adults (healthy and HIV-negative) with no recent acute infections or vaccinations. The TCR was taken from a woman aged 40 to 49 in good health. Some clones in this sample may be carry-over from other donors' samples. Sequenced material: PBMCs. The chain combines TRBV5-1 with TRBJ2-7; D not certain. CDR3 nucleotides: TGCGCCAGCAGCCCCCGTCCGTTCTCCTACGAGCAGTACTTC. It codes for CASSPRPFSYEQYF.